This T cell receptor beta chain appears in the sequencing data of a study of CD8 T cells in ankylosing spondylitis. This clonotype was counted at least ten times. Making use of molecular barcodes, quantitative 5'-RACE generated TCR beta libraries. TCRdb analysed the 5' RACE reads with MiXCR anew, one entry per CDR3 protein. The sample yields about 170,000 distinct CDR3 sequences, about a sixth seen once. The receptor was isolated from a male donor with ankylosing spondylitis or in good health (not recorded which). Sequences were obtained from blood, either unsorted or a sorted T cell fraction (not recorded which).

This chain's CDR3 is CASSSGAGSQETQYF. CDR3 DNA sequence: TGCGCCAGCAGCTCAGGGGCTGGCAGCCAAGAGACCCAGTACTTC. The rearrangement joins TRBV5-1 to TRBJ2-5, with D possibly TRBD1 on 6 matching bases. CDR1 and CDR2 (germline): SGHRS, YFSETQ. Trimming took 3 bases from V and 1 from J, leaving 13 bases between them. The CDR3 spans 15 residues.